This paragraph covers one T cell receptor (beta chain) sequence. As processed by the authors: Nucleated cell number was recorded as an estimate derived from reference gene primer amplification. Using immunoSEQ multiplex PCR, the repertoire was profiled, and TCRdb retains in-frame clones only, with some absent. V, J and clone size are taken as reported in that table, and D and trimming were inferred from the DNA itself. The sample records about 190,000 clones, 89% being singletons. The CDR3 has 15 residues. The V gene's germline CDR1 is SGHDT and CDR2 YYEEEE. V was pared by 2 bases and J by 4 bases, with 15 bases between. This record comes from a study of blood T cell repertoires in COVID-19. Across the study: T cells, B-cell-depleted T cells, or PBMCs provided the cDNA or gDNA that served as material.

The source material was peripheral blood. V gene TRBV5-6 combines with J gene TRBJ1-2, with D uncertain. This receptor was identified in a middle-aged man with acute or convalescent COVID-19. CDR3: CASSLGRRVSYGYTF. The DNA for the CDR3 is TGTGCCAGCAGCTTAGGTAGGCGGGTGTCCTATGGCTACACCTTC. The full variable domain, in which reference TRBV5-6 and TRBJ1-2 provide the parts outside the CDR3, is DAGVTQSPTHLIKTRGQQVTLRCSPKSGHDTVSWYQQALGQGPQFIFQYYEEEERQRGNFPDRFSGHQFPNYSSELNVNALLLGDSALYLCASSLGRRVSYGYTFGSGTRLTVV.